This is a list of T cell receptor beta chains from one sample in a study of T cells in Graves' hyperthyroidism and ophthalmopathy. Each CDR3 protein gets one entry after TCRdb re-called the multiplex PCR reads with MiXCR. This sample has hundreds of thousands of distinct CDR3 sequences, with around 13% found just once. Sequenced sample: blood. The receptors derive from a woman aged 18-30 years with Graves' hyperthyroidism. Both conserved end residues are part of each CDR3. Clone size appears in some rows only: once, few, many, or a class for an expanded clone.

j_call clone_size v_call cdr3_aa
TRBJ2-1 many TRBV30 CAWDNLAVRRIEQFF
TRBJ1-2 few TRBV4-3 CASSQGPDDRYYGYTF
TRBJ1-1 . TRBV18 CASSPPTLPKAFF
TRBJ2-1 . TRBV20-1 CSAFDANGNEQFF
TRBJ2-7 . TRBV2 CASSEAEGGYYEQYF
TRBJ2-7 many TRBV13 CASSLGAGSTYEQYF
TRBJ2-1 . TRBV19 CASTPPGDKSGHSYNEQFF
TRBJ2-1 few TRBV4-1 CASSQTQGGYNEQFF
TRBJ1-3 many TRBV7-9 CASSPWGATGHPGYF
TRBJ1-4 many TRBV2 CASTWTAATNEKLFF
TRBJ2-1 many TRBV20-1 CSAIRQGSLLLWNEQFF
TRBJ1-5 once TRBV19 CASSIEGGPQHF
TRBJ2-7 many TRBV7-9 CASSFVGRRRDDEQYF
TRBJ1-2 many TRBV13 CASSVGSSRDGYTF
TRBJ1-1 . TRBV27 CASSFSGGGSTEAFF
TRBJ2-2 few TRBV28 CASSLDGGGTGELFF
TRBJ1-4 few TRBV9 CASSPPAGGANEKLFF
TRBJ2-3 few TRBV20-1 CSASLREAGTDTQYF
TRBJ2-5 many TRBV24-1 CATSDLGSRDVRGETQYF
TRBJ2-3 . TRBV20-1 CSARNLLVAGVTDTQYF
TRBJ2-7 many TRBV11-2 CASSLVFGAGEQYF
TRBJ2-7 few TRBV20-1 CSARVPDSPLPYEQYF
TRBJ2-7 many TRBV11-2 CASEGLGSYEQYF
TRBJ2-5 few TRBV9 CASSKRLGRGQETQYF
TRBJ2-1 many TRBV20-1 CSARGLGTRSGNEQFF
TRBJ2-7 many TRBV20-1 CSARGDRMINEQYF
TRBJ1-3 . TRBV20-1 CSAVGGSGNTIYF
TRBJ1-1 many TRBV28 CASIDTGGNTEAFF
TRBJ2-2 . TRBV20-1 CSARPFGTGVDRLFF
TRBJ2-5 . TRBV7-8 CASSPGPGTQYF